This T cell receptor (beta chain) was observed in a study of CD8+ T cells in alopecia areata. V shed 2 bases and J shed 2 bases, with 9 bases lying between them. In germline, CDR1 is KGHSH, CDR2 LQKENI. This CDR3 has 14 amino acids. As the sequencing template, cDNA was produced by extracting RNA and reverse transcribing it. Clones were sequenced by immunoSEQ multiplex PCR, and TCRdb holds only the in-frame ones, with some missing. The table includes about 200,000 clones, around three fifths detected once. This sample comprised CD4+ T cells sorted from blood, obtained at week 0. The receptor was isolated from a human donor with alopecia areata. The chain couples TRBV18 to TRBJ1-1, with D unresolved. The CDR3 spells CASSPTDGNTEAFF. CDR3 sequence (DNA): TGTGCCAGCTCACCAACGGACGGAAACACTGAAGCTTTCTTT.